Detailed here is one T cell receptor beta chain. Antigen unknown. PCR involved 60 Vbeta and 13 Jbeta primers. The assay was immunoSEQ multiplex PCR, and TCRdb's table has in-frame clones only and misses some. The table includes about 190,000 clones, 77% detected once. The data are from a study of cytomegalovirus exposure and HLA in healthy donors. V was clipped by 3 bases and J by 0 bases; unmatched bases: 3. Germline CDR1 is SGHRS and CDR2 is YFSETQ. The CDR3 length is 15 residues. The study's findings and limits: Researchers reportedly found TCR beta sequences accurately predicted most subjects' HLA-A and HLA-B alleles.

The specimen was PBMCs. The chain uses TRBV5-1 and TRBJ1-5; 7 nucleotides align to TRBD1. The receptor was derived from a woman aged 25 to 39 in good health and CMV-seropositive. In nucleotides, the CDR3 is TGCGCCAGCAGCTCTGGGACAGATAGCAATCAGCCCCAGCATTTT. Its translation: CASSSGTDSNQPQHF.